One and the same sample provided the 31 T cell receptor beta chains below, sequenced in a study of cytomegalovirus exposure and HLA in healthy donors. PCR involved 60 Vbeta and 13 Jbeta primers. Profiling relied on immunoSEQ multiplex PCR, and the TCRdb table lists in-frame clones only, not all of them. This table has some 150,000 clones, around three quarters appearing once. The sequenced sample consisted of PBMCs. The receptors stem from a woman in her 30s in good health and CMV-seropositive.

The chain joins TRBV7-9 to TRBJ1-1, with D tentatively TRBD1 (5 bases). Germline values: CDR1 SEHNR, CDR2 FQNEAQ (reference sequence). Trimming stripped 8 bases from V and 8 bases from J, with 18 bases between. The CDR3 contains 13 residues. CDR3 DNA sequence: TGTGCCAGCCATACCGGGGGATCATCGGAAGCTTTCTTT. Encoded protein: CASHTGGSSEAFF.

The gene calls are TRBV5-4 and TRBJ2-5; tentatively, D is TRBD1 (5 bases). CDR1 and CDR2 from the germline V gene are SGHNT and YYREEE (reference sequence). This CDR3 has 15 residues. With 0 bases removed from V and 1 base from J, the gap between germline ends came to 10 bases. In DNA form, the CDR3 reads TGTGCCAGCAGCTTGGATCAGGGTGCCCAAGAGACCCAGTACTTC. Translated, it gives CASSLDQGAQETQYF.

This rearrangement joins TRBV6-6 to TRBJ2-7; unclear D gene. V lost 0 bases to trimming and J lost 2 bases, with 11 bases between them. The CDR3 has 15 residues. CDR1 and CDR2 from the germline V gene are MNHNY and SVGAGI (reference sequence). This CDR3 is CASSYSPPIAYEQYF. The DNA of the CDR3 is TGTGCCAGCAGTTACTCCCCCCCGATAGCCTACGAGCAGTACTTC.

This rearrangement joins TRBV5-1 to TRBJ2-7; D not certain. Trimming stripped 3 bases from V and 2 bases from J, with 12 bases between. Germline CDR1 is SGHRS and CDR2 is YFSETQ. The CDR3 sequence is 14 residues long. Here the CDR3 DNA reads TGCGCCAGCAGCTCCTTGGGCACCGCCTACGAGCAGTACTTC. This gives the protein CASSSLGTAYEQYF.

V is TRBV18 and J is TRBJ2-3, with 9 bases lining up with TRBD1. Per the germline V gene, CDR1 is KGHSH and CDR2 is LQKENI. This CDR3 has 17 amino acids. The V segment lost 3 bases and the J segment 5 bases; nucleotides outside the gene matches: 12. CDR3 residues: CASSPKIPGQGQDTQYF. The CDR3 coding sequence is TGTGCCAGCTCACCCAAGATACCGGGACAGGGTCAAGATACGCAGTATTTT.

This chain links TRBV5-1 with TRBJ1-3, with D perhaps matching TRBD1 (5 bases). Trimming left V 4 bases short and J 0 bases short, with 8 bases between. The CDR3 has 14 amino acids. Per the germline V gene, CDR1 is SGHRS and CDR2 is YFSETQ. CDR3 DNA: TGCGCCAGCAGCGGTGACAGCTCTGGAAACACCATATATTTT. Amino acids: CASSGDSSGNTIYF.

The rearrangement joins TRBV7-2 to TRBJ2-7; D is possibly TRBD1 (6 bases). The CDR3 spans 15 residues. Trimming cost V 5 bases and J 3 bases, with 17 bases left between them. Germline CDR1 reads SGHTA; CDR2 reads FQGNSA. The CDR3 reads CASSTTGTNFYEQYF. CDR3 coding DNA: TGTGCCAGCAGCACCACCGGGACAAATTTCTACGAGCAGTACTTC.

The CDR3 DNA follows: TGTGCCAGCAGCACCCGACAGGGGGATGGCTCTGGCTACACCTTC. Its translation: CASSTRQGDGSGYTF. This chain connects TRBV7-9 to TRBJ1-2; 9 bases map to TRBD1. The germline V gene encodes CDR1 SEHNR and CDR2 FQNEAQ (reference sequence). This CDR3 comprises 15 residues. V trimming: 5 bases; J trimming: 7 bases; junction bases outside the gene matches: 11.

The chain employs TRBV5-6 and TRBJ1-2, with D possibly being TRBD1 (6 bases). Per the germline V gene, CDR1 is SGHDT and CDR2 is YYEEEE. Deletions cut 3 bases from V and 4 bases from J, with 7 bases between. There are 12 residues in the CDR3. CDR3 loop: CASSSDSYGYTF. The CDR3 nucleotides read TGTGCCAGCAGCTCGGACAGCTATGGCTACACCTTC.

This clone was counted once. The chain recombines TRBV7-9 with TRBJ2-3; no definite D call. V gave up 5 bases and J gave up 0 bases, with 3 bases separating them. Germline V lookup: CDR1 SEHNR, CDR2 FQNEAQ (reference sequence). The CDR3 sequence is 12 residues long. CDR3 region: CASSPSTDTQYF. CDR3 DNA: TGTGCCAGCAGCCCTAGCACAGATACGCAGTATTTT.

In its sample, this clone was seen once. CDR3: CASEDRGRNYGYTF. The CDR3 coding sequence is TGTGCCAGTGAGGACAGGGGGCGCAACTATGGCTACACCTTC. The chain recombines TRBV19 with TRBJ1-2; TRBD1 matches at 11 bases. Trimming cost V 8 bases and J 2 bases; bases outside gene matches: 4. Germline CDR1 LNHDA, CDR2 SQIVND (reference sequence). This CDR3 is 14 amino acids long.

J is TRBJ1-5 and V is TRBV10-2, with 7 bases matching TRBD1. The CDR3 is made up of 18 amino acids. Germline CDR1 reads WSHSY; CDR2 reads SAAADI. V shed 6 bases and J 0 bases; nucleotides not matched to a gene: 14. The CDR3 DNA reads TGCGCCAGCAGCGGTCGCCGGGACAGAGGGATTAGCAATCAGCCCCAGCATTTT. Its protein is CASSGRRDRGISNQPQHF.

This clone was observed a single time. This chain joins TRBV30 and TRBJ2-3, with 8 bases matching TRBD1. J gave up 1 base and V 0 bases, and 0 bases lay outside the gene matches. CDR3 length: 14 amino acids. CDR1 and CDR2 from the germline V gene are GTSNPN and SVGIG (reference sequence). CDR3 loop: CAWSVTGGTDTQYF. The CDR3 nucleotides read TGTGCCTGGAGTGTGACAGGGGGCACAGATACGCAGTATTTT. Filled out from reference TRBV30 and TRBJ2-3, the complete variable domain reads SQTIHQWPATLVQPVGSPLSLECTVEGTSNPNLYWYRQAAGRGLQLLFYSVGIGQISSEVPQNLSASRPQDRQFILSSKKLLLSDSGFYLCAWSVTGGTDTQYFGPGTRLTVL.

The chain carries TRBV5-4 and TRBJ2-3, with TRBD2 matching over 9 bases. Trimming removed 4 bases from V and 4 bases from J; junction bases left unmatched: 10. Germline V gene data show CDR1 as SGHNT and CDR2 as YYREEE (reference sequence). The CDR3 contains 16 residues. The CDR3 DNA sequence: TGTGCCAGCAGCCCTAGGGGTAGCGGGGGTGCAGATACGCAGTATTTT. This encodes CASSPRGSGGADTQYF.

This chain joins TRBV6-5 and TRBJ1-4; D remains ambiguous. Germline loops: CDR1 MNHEY, CDR2 SVGAGI. The ends were cut back, 4 bases at V and 10 bases at J, with 13 bases in the middle. The CDR3 is 13 amino acids. CDR3 sequence reads: CASSSAAPGKLFF. The CDR3 nucleotides read TGTGCCAGCAGTTCGGCTGCGCCAGGAAAACTGTTTTTT.

This chain joins TRBV7-2 and TRBJ1-5; TRBD1 matches 10 bases. Germline CDR1 SGHTA, CDR2 FQGNSA. Losses at the gene ends were 1 base for V and 5 bases for J; bases not matched to a gene: 2. This CDR3 comprises 15 residues. The CDR3 here is CASSLVGTGDQPQHF. The CDR3 DNA sequence: TGTGCCAGCAGCTTAGTTGGGACAGGGGATCAGCCCCAGCATTTT.

The J gene is TRBJ1-2, the V gene TRBV29-1, with D hard to call. There are 12 residues in the CDR3. V gave up 3 bases and J gave up 5 bases, with 10 bases separating them. The germline gives CDR1 SQVTM, CDR2 ANQGSEA. The CDR3 loop reads CSVEAGVYGYTF. The CDR3, as DNA: TGCAGCGTTGAGGCCGGAGTTTATGGCTACACCTTC.

The rearrangement links TRBV29-1 to TRBJ1-2; possibly TRBD1 for D (5 bases). V lost 6 bases to trimming and J lost 0 bases, with 17 bases between them. The germline V gene encodes CDR1 SQVTM and CDR2 ANQGSEA. This CDR3 has 15 amino acids. The CDR3 DNA reads TGCAGCGTCTACTTGGGGGGTTCAGCTAACTATGGCTACACCTTC. As protein: CSVYLGGSANYGYTF. Complete variable domain (other parts from reference TRBV29-1 and TRBJ1-2): SAVISQKPSRDICQRGTSLTIQCQVDSQVTMMFWYRQQPGQSLTLIATANQGSEATYESGFVIDKFPISRPNLTFSTLTVSNMSPEDSSIYLCSVYLGGSANYGYTFGSGTRLTVV.

CDR3 DNA: TGTGCCAGCAGTTATCCCCTAGGACAGACCTATGGCTACACCTTC. This codes for CASSYPLGQTYGYTF. The chain recombines TRBV28 with TRBJ1-2, with D perhaps TRBD1 (6 bases). V lost 4 bases and J lost 4, with 16 bases in between. This CDR3 comprises 15 residues. The V gene's germline CDR1 is MDHEN and CDR2 SYDVKM.

In nucleotides, the CDR3 is TGTGCCATCAGTGAAGGAGTGAACACTGAAGCTTTCTTT. It codes for CAISEGVNTEAFF. The gene calls are TRBV10-3 and TRBJ1-1, with no clear D. This CDR3 has 13 residues. Germline loops: CDR1 ENHRY, CDR2 SYGVKD. V lost 3 bases to trimming and J lost 0 bases, with 5 bases between them.

This sequence joins TRBV2 and TRBJ2-1, with TRBD2 matching 10 bases. The CDR3 length is 19 residues. Germline V gene sequence: CDR1 SNHLY, CDR2 FYNNEI. Trimming cost V 4 bases and J 0 bases; bases outside gene matches: 12. DNA of the CDR3: TGTGCCAGCAGTGGATGGAGACTAGCGGGTCCTAGCTCCTACAATGAGCAGTTCTTC. It codes for CASSGWRLAGPSSYNEQFF.

The chain recombines TRBV30 with TRBJ1-6; D is unresolved. Trimming pared 3 bases from V and 4 bases from J, leaving 16 bases between. Germline V gene sequence: CDR1 GTSNPN, CDR2 SVGIG (reference sequence). This CDR3 is built from 16 residues. CDR3 sequence (DNA): TGTGCCTGGAGCGGTTATACCCCTCTTTATAATTCACCCCTCCACTTT. This gives the protein CAWSGYTPLYNSPLHF.

The J gene is TRBJ1-2, the V gene TRBV7-2, with 9 bases lining up with TRBD1. Germline CDR1 SGHTA, CDR2 FQGNSA. The CDR3 has 12 residues. Trimming at V came to 7 bases and at J to 6 bases, leaving 3 bases not matched to a gene. The CDR3, as DNA: TGTGCCAGCAAGGGACAGGGCGATGGCTACACCTTC. Translating gives CASKGQGDGYTF.

The V gene is TRBV27, the J gene TRBJ2-6; TRBD2 is a possible D gene (6 bases). The CDR3 consists of 20 residues. The germline V gene has CDR1 MNHEY and CDR2 SMNVEV (reference sequence). V was clipped by 5 bases and J by 0 bases, with 23 bases between them. This CDR3 is CASSPAYTGTSPSGANVLTF. The CDR3 DNA reads TGTGCCAGCAGTCCCGCCTACACCGGGACTTCACCCTCTGGGGCCAACGTCCTGACTTTC.

This chain connects TRBV2 to TRBJ2-1; D possibly corresponds to TRBD1 (5 bases). Germline V gives CDR1 SNHLY, CDR2 FYNNEI. V was shortened by 6 bases and J by 8 bases, with 11 bases between the two germline ends. This CDR3 is 12 amino acids long. CDR3 sequence reads: CASSSGIHEQFF. CDR3 sequence (DNA): TGTGCCAGCAGCTCAGGGATCCATGAGCAGTTCTTC. The whole variable domain, filled in from reference TRBV2 and TRBJ2-1, reads EPEVTQTPSHQVTQMGQEVILRCVPISNHLYFYWYRQILGQKVEFLVSFYNNEISEKSEIFDDQFSVERPDGSNFTLKIRSTKLEDSAMYFCASSSGIHEQFFGPGTRLTVL.

The chain has TRBV5-1 and TRBJ2-1; D is perhaps TRBD1 (6 bases). The CDR3 consists of 14 residues. Trimming removed 4 bases from V and 3 bases from J, with 11 bases in between. The germline CDR1 and CDR2 sequences are SGHRS and YFSETQ. The CDR3 is CASSKDRSYNEQFF. DNA for the CDR3: TGCGCCAGCAGCAAGGACAGAAGCTACAATGAGCAGTTCTTC.

This rearrangement joins TRBV2 to TRBJ2-2, with 11 bases aligning to TRBD1. After removal of 5 bases from V and 7 bases from J, the junction contained 9 bases not matched to a gene. The CDR3 totals 16 residues. Germline values: CDR1 SNHLY, CDR2 FYNNEI. This CDR3 is CASSPPDRGLDGELFF. The CDR3 DNA reads as TGTGCCAGCAGTCCTCCGGACAGGGGGCTTGACGGGGAGCTGTTTTTT.

The J gene is TRBJ1-2, the V gene TRBV19; no definite D call. CDR3 length: 16 residues. The germline V gene has CDR1 LNHDA and CDR2 SQIVND (reference sequence). Trimming took 6 bases from V and 0 from J, leaving 17 bases between them. The CDR3 nucleotides read TGTGCCAGTAGCCCATCCCATGACCGGGCTAACTATGGCTACACCTTC. Its translation is CASSPSHDRANYGYTF.

The chain employs TRBV7-9 and TRBJ2-3; D is possibly TRBD2 (5 bases). Germline CDR1 and CDR2: SEHNR and FQNEAQ (reference sequence). V lost 4 bases and J 7 bases, leaving 9 bases between the germline ends. The CDR3 sequence is 12 residues long. The chain's CDR3 is CASSSSGNTQYF. In nucleotides, the CDR3 is TGTGCCAGCAGCTCGTCCGGGAATACGCAGTATTTT.

The chain links TRBV7-2 to TRBJ2-1, with D tentatively TRBD2 (6 bases). Trimming stripped 3 bases from V and 7 bases from J, with 13 bases between. Germline CDR1 and CDR2: SGHTA and FQGNSA. The CDR3 runs to 14 residues. The CDR3 region is CASSFSAGLNEQFF. The CDR3 coding sequence is TGTGCCAGCAGCTTTTCGGCGGGGTTAAATGAGCAGTTCTTC. Together with reference TRBV7-2 and TRBJ2-1, the CDR3 gives the full variable domain: GAGVSQSPSNKVTEKGKDVELRCDPISGHTALYWYRQSLGQGLEFLIYFQGNSAPDKSGLPSDRFSAERTGGSVSTLTIQRTQQEDSAVYLCASSFSAGLNEQFFGPGTRLTVL.

The chain joins TRBV9 to TRBJ2-2, with a tentative D call TRBD1 (5 bases). V gave up 5 bases and J gave up 0 bases, with 8 bases separating them. The CDR3 is made up of 14 amino acids. CDR1 is SGDLS and CDR2 is YYNGEE in the germline V gene. The CDR3 DNA reads as TGTGCCAGCAGTGGGGCCGCGAACACCGGGGAGCTGTTTTTT. Translation gives CASSGAANTGELFF.